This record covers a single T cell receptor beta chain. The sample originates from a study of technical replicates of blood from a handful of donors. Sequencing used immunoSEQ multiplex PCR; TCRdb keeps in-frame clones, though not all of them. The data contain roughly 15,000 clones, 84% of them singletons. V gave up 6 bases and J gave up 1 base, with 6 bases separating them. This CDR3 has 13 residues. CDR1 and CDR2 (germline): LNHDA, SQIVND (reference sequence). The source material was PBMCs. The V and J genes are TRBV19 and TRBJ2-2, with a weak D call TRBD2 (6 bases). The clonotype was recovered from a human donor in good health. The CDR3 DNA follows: TGTGCCAGTAGCGGGGGGAACACCGGGGAGCTGTTTTTT. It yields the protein CASSGGNTGELFF.